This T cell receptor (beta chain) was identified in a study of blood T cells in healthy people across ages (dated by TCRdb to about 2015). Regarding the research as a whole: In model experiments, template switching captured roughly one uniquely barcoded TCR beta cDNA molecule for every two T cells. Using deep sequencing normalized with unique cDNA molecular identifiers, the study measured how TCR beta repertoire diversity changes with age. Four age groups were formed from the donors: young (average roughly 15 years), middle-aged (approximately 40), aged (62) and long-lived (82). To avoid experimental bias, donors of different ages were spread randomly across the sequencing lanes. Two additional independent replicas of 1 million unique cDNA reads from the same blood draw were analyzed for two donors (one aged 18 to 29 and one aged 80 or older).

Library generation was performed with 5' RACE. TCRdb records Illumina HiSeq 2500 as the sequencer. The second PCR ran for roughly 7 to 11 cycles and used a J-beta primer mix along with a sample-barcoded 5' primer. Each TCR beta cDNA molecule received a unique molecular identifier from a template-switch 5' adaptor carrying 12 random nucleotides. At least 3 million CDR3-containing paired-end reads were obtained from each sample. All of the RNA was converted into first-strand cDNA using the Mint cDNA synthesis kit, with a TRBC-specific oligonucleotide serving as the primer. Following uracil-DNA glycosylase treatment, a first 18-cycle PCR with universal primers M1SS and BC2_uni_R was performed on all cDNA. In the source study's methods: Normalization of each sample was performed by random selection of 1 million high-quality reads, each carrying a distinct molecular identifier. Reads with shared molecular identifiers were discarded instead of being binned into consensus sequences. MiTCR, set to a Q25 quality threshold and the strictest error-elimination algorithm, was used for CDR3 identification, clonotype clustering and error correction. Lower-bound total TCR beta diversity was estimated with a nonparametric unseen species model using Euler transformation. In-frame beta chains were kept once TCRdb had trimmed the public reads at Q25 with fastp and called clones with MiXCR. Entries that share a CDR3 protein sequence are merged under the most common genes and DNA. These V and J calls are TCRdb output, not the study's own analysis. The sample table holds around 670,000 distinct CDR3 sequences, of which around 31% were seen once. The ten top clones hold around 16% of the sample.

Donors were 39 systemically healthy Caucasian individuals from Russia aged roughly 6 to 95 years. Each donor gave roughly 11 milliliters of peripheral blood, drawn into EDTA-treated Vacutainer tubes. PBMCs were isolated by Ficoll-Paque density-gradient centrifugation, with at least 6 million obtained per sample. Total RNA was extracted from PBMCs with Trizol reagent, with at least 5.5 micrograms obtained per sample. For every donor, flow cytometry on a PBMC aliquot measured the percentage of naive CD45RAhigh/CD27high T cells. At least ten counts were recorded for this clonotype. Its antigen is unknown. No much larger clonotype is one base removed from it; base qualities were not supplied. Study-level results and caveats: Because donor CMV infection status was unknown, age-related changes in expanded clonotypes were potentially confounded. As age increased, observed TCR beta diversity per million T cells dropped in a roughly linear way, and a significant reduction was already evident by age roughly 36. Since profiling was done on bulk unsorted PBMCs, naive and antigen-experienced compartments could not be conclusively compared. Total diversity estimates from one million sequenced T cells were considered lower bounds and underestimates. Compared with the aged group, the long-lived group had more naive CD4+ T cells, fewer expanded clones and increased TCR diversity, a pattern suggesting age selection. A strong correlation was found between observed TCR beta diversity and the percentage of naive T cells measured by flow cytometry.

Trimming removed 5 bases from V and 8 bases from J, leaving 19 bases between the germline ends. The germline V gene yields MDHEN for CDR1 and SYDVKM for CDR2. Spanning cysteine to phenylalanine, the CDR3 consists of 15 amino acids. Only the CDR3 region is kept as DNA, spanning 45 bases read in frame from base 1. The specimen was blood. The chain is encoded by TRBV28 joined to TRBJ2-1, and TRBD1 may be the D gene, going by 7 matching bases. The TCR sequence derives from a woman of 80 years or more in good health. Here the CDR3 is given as CASSIMGQGDYEQFF. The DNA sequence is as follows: TGTGCCAGCAGTATCATGGGCCAGGGGGACTATGAGCAGTTCTTC.